One sample yielded the 7 T cell receptor beta chains listed below, sequenced in a study of graft-versus-host responses after intestinal transplantation. The antigens these receptors bind are not known. Measured with immunoSEQ multiplex PCR; TCRdb has only the in-frame clones, and not every one. The profile covers 80,000 to 90,000 clones, with roughly 89% appearing a single time and about 0.28% taken by the ten largest. Specimen: unstimulated CD4+ T cells sorted from spleen or lymph node cells, collected before intestinal transplant. Source of these receptors: a human donor who received an intestinal transplant.

The chain links TRBV18 to TRBJ2-3; a weak D match, TRBD2 (7 bases). V lost 1 base, J lost 3 bases, and 11 bases lay in between. Germline lookup yields CDR1 KGHSH and CDR2 LQKENI. CDR3 length equals 15 residues. CDR3 sequence: CASSPRRGGTDTQYF. The DNA of the CDR3 is TGTGCCAGCTCACCACGCAGGGGAGGGACAGATACGCAGTATTTT.

The CDR3 sequence is CASSSLAGGPLTDTQYF. In DNA form, the CDR3 reads TGTGCCAGCAGCTCCCTAGCGGGAGGGCCTCTTACAGATACGCAGTATTTT. The chain carries TRBV11-2 and TRBJ2-3, with TRBD2 matching 12 bases. With 4 bases clipped from V and 3 bases from J, the junction kept 8 bases outside the gene matches. CDR3 length: 17 amino acids. CDR1 and CDR2 (germline): SGHAT, FQNNGV.

In nucleotides, the CDR3 is TGTGCCACCGTGGGGGGCGCTTTGGCAGATACGCAGTATTTT. Residues: CATVGGALADTQYF. The J gene is TRBJ2-3, the V gene TRBV27; possibly TRBD1 or TRBD2 for D (6 bases each). Germline CDR1 is MNHEY and CDR2 is SMNVEV (reference sequence). This CDR3 has 14 amino acids. V was cut by 10 bases and J by 4 bases, with 18 bases left in between.

This chain connects TRBV10-3 to TRBJ2-3; D tentatively fits TRBD1 or TRBD2 (6 bases each). Trimming removed 3 bases from V and 3 bases from J, with 13 bases in between. The germline V gene has CDR1 ENHRY and CDR2 SYGVKD. CDR3 size: 15 residues. As DNA, the CDR3 is TGTGCCATCAGTGACGGCGGCGGGACAACAGATACGCAGTATTTT. Protein: CAISDGGGTTDTQYF.

The chain combines TRBV27 with TRBJ2-3, with 12 bases lining up with TRBD2. The germline gives CDR1 MNHEY, CDR2 SMNVEV (reference sequence). The CDR3 runs to 16 residues. V shed 3 bases and J 7 bases; nucleotides not matched to a gene: 8. The CDR3 region is CASSFASGRASHTQYF. In nucleotides, the CDR3 is TGTGCCAGCAGTTTCGCTAGCGGGAGGGCCTCTCATACGCAGTATTTT.

This sequence joins TRBV5-1 and TRBJ2-5, with TRBD1 matching 7 bases. This CDR3 spans 16 amino acids. The V segment lost 4 bases and the J segment 3 bases; nucleotides outside the gene matches: 12. Germline assignment: CDR1 SGHRS and CDR2 YFSETQ. This chain's CDR3 is CASSTLASGTEETQYF. CDR3 nucleotides: TGCGCCAGCAGCACCCTAGCCTCCGGGACAGAAGAGACCCAGTACTTC.

The chain joins TRBV6-1 to TRBJ1-2; D perhaps matches TRBD1 (6 bases). This CDR3 contains 15 residues. Trimming took 2 bases from V and 1 from J, leaving 11 bases between them. The V gene's germline CDR1 is MNHNS and CDR2 SASEGT. CDR3 sequence: CASSERGNLNYGYTF. The CDR3 DNA is TGTGCCAGCAGTGAAAGGGGGAACCTTAACTATGGCTACACCTTC.